These 25 T cell receptor beta chains were all obtained from the same sample, sequenced in a study of cytomegalovirus exposure and HLA in healthy donors (dated by TCRdb to about 2017). The library was generated by the immunoSEQ multiplex PCR assay. The multiplex PCR relied on a mix of 60 forward primers for TCR Vbeta segments and 13 reverse primers for TCR Jbeta segments. TCRdb took over this immuneACCESS table, retaining in-frame rearrangements with V and J assigned. Such tables are incomplete; in checked studies, under half of the missing clones stem from an unresolved V gene, and the remainder is unexplained. The sample includes roughly 180,000 clones, with roughly 85% observed a single time. The top ten hold approximately 8.5% of the sample. The sequenced sample was PBMCs. Receptors were obtained from a man between 18 and 35 years old in good health and CMV-seropositive.

The rearrangement joins TRBV2 to TRBJ2-3; the match to TRBD2 covers 9 bases. The CDR3 contains 14 residues. Germline loops: CDR1 SNHLY, CDR2 FYNNEI. V was pared by 8 bases and J by 6 bases, with 9 bases of the junction left unmatched. The CDR3 DNA follows: TGTGCCAGCGGTTTGCGGGGGGGTTTTGATACGCAGTATTTT. Protein sequence: CASGLRGGFDTQYF.

The J gene is TRBJ1-2, the V gene TRBV11-2, with TRBD1 matching 7 bases. Germline CDR1 reads SGHAT; CDR2 reads FQNNGV. With V trimmed by 4 bases and J by 0 bases, 5 bases remained unmatched. There are 15 residues in the CDR3. The CDR3 DNA reads as TGTGCCAGCAGCTATGCAGGGACAGCTAACTATGGCTACACCTTC. Protein: CASSYAGTANYGYTF.

The J gene is TRBJ2-1, the V gene TRBV2; a weak D match, TRBD1 (6 bases). Germline CDR1 reads SNHLY; CDR2 reads FYNNEI. V gave up 6 bases and J gave up 8 bases, with 20 bases separating them. The CDR3 sequence is 15 residues long. CDR3 in amino acids: CASRSRGSRGDEQFF. CDR3 coding DNA: TGTGCCAGCAGATCCAGGGGTTCCCGAGGGGATGAGCAGTTCTTC. Variable domain in full (rest from reference TRBV2 and TRBJ2-1): EPEVTQTPSHQVTQMGQEVILRCVPISNHLYFYWYRQILGQKVEFLVSFYNNEISEKSEIFDDQFSVERPDGSNFTLKIRSTKLEDSAMYFCASRSRGSRGDEQFFGPGTRLTVL.

The rearrangement joins TRBV5-1 to TRBJ2-4; 7 bases are shared with TRBD2. The length of the CDR3 is 16 residues. Looked up from germline, CDR1 is SGHRS and CDR2 is YFSETQ. Trimming removed 1 base from V and 2 bases from J; junction bases left unmatched: 6. The CDR3 DNA is TGCGCCAGCAGCTTGTGGCAGGGAGGGCCCAAAAACATTCAGTACTTC. It translates to CASSLWQGGPKNIQYF.

The V call is TRBV6-1, the J call TRBJ1-1; 10 nucleotides agree with TRBD1. Germline V CDR1 and CDR2: MNHNS, SASEGT. V shed 6 bases and J 10 bases; nucleotides not matched to a gene: 11. The CDR3 is made up of 14 amino acids. As DNA, the CDR3 is TGTGCCAGCAGCCCCGGGACAGGGGTTGCGAGAGCTTTCTTT. This codes for CASSPGTGVARAFF.

The V and J genes are TRBV7-3 and TRBJ2-7; the match to TRBD2 covers 9 bases. The CDR3 runs to 14 residues. The junction had 5 bases not matched to a gene; V was cut back by 6 bases and J by 2 bases. Germline-derived CDR1 and CDR2 are SGHTA and FQGTGA. The CDR3 DNA sequence: TGTGCCAGCAGTCAGACTAGCGGAGCCTACGAGCAGTACTTC. It encodes CASSQTSGAYEQYF.

The gene calls are TRBV29-1 and TRBJ2-7; the match to TRBD1 covers 7 bases. The ends lost 6 bases at V and 2 bases at J; junction bases unmatched: 7. The CDR3 totals 13 residues. CDR1 SQVTM and CDR2 ANQGSEA come from the germline V gene. CDR3 coding DNA: TGCAGCGTGACGACAGGGATCCCCTACGAGCAGTACTTC. As protein: CSVTTGIPYEQYF.

The chain carries TRBV19 and TRBJ2-5, with 7 bases fitting TRBD1. V lost 5 bases to trimming and J lost 1 base; unmatched junction nucleotides: 4. Germline CDR1 reads LNHDA; CDR2 reads SQIVND (reference sequence). The CDR3 loop spans 14 amino acids. The CDR3 loop reads CASSPTGPQETQYF. In nucleotides, the CDR3 is TGTGCCAGTAGTCCGACAGGGCCCCAAGAGACCCAGTACTTC.

The chain links TRBV21-1 to TRBJ2-7; TRBD1 is the table's D call and was not checked against the DNA. TRBV21-1 constitutes a pseudogene. The CDR3 is made up of 16 amino acids. The CDR3 sequence: CASSKGETGGPSEQYF. In DNA, the CDR3 is TGTGCCAGCAGCAAAGGGGAGACAGGGGGCCCCTCCGAGCAGTACTTC.

The CDR3 is CSVRRAGNTEAFF. The CDR3 coding sequence is TGCAGCGTTCGCAGGGCAGGGAACACTGAAGCTTTCTTT. The genes are TRBV29-1 and TRBJ1-1, with a possible D match to TRBD1 (5 bases). V shed 5 bases and J shed 1 base, with 11 bases lying between them. This CDR3 spans 13 amino acids. From germline, CDR1 is SQVTM and CDR2 ANQGSEA.

The CDR3 region is CASRGQGLAKNIQYF. CDR3 sequence (DNA): TGTGCCAGCAGGGGACAGGGCCTAGCCAAAAACATTCAGTACTTC. The V call is TRBV7-9, the J call TRBJ2-4; 9 nucleotides align to TRBD1. Per the germline V gene, CDR1 is SEHNR and CDR2 is FQNEAQ (reference sequence). V shed 6 bases, J shed 0 bases, and the junction held 3 bases outside the gene matches. The CDR3 consists of 15 residues.

The J gene is TRBJ1-2, the V gene TRBV6-1; 9 bases are a match to TRBD1. There are 15 residues in the CDR3. V trimming: 4 bases; J trimming: 1 base; junction bases outside the gene matches: 4. In germline, CDR1 is MNHNS, CDR2 SASEGT. CDR3 loop: CASSVGTGINYGYTF. The CDR3 bases are TGTGCCAGCAGTGTAGGGACAGGGATTAACTATGGCTACACCTTC.

The chain uses TRBV5-1 and TRBJ2-7; TRBD1 agrees at 10 bases. With 3 bases clipped from V and 3 bases from J, the junction kept 3 bases outside the gene matches. The CDR3 totals 14 residues. CDR1 SGHRS and CDR2 YFSETQ come from the germline V gene. The chain's CDR3 is CASSWGQGFYEQYF. The DNA for the CDR3 is TGCGCCAGCAGCTGGGGACAGGGGTTCTACGAGCAGTACTTC. Based on the CDR3 plus reference TRBV5-1 and TRBJ2-7, the full variable domain is KAGVTQTPRYLIKTRGQQVTLSCSPISGHRSVSWYQQTPGQGLQFLFEYFSETQRNKGNFPGRFSGRQFSNSRSEMNVSTLELGDSALYLCASSWGQGFYEQYFGPGTRLTVT.

This clone was seen more than once but under ten times. The chain is built from TRBV4-3 and TRBJ2-7; the match to TRBD2 covers 10 bases. The CDR3 extends over 19 amino acids. The trim removed 3 bases at V and 4 bases at J, leaving 18 bases unmatched. The germline V gene encodes CDR1 LGHNA and CDR2 YSLEER. DNA for the CDR3: TGCGCCAGCAGCCAGAAACTAGCGGGGCCTTCGTCTTCCATGTACGAGCAGTACTTC. This codes for CASSQKLAGPSSSMYEQYF.

The rearrangement joins TRBV19 to TRBJ2-5, with D uncertain. Trimming shortened V by 3 bases and J by 6 bases, and 14 bases separated the two germline ends. The length of the CDR3 is 14 residues. Germline V lookup: CDR1 LNHDA, CDR2 SQIVND (reference sequence). CDR3 nucleotide sequence: TGTGCCAGTAGTATTCAGGTTGGCCTGAAGACCCAGTACTTC. Translation: CASSIQVGLKTQYF.

This chain connects TRBV19 to TRBJ1-3; 12 bases agree with TRBD1. Trimming removed 5 bases from V and 4 bases from J; junction bases left unmatched: 9. The CDR3 is 17 residues long. CDR1 and CDR2 (germline): LNHDA, SQIVND (reference sequence). Written as DNA, the CDR3 is TGTGCCAGTAGTTCCCCCCGGGACAGGGGGCTCGGAAACACCATATATTTT. Translating it yields CASSSPRDRGLGNTIYF.

The chain recombines TRBV6-5 with TRBJ1-1; a weak D match, TRBD1 (5 bases). V lost 4 bases, J lost 1 base, and 7 bases lay in between. The germline gives CDR1 MNHEY, CDR2 SVGAGI. This CDR3 spans 13 amino acids. The chain's CDR3 is CASSSGGNTEAFF. The CDR3 region has the DNA TGTGCCAGCAGTTCCGGGGGGAACACTGAAGCTTTCTTT.

The chain carries TRBV6-1 and TRBJ1-3; maybe TRBD1 (5 bases). The CDR3 totals 16 residues. Germline values: CDR1 MNHNS, CDR2 SASEGT. Trimming stripped 1 base from V and 1 base from J, with 11 bases between. The CDR3 here is CASSEVVAGSGNTIYF. The CDR3 DNA is TGTGCCAGCAGTGAAGTAGTGGCAGGGTCTGGAAACACCATATATTTT.

The chain uses TRBV19 and TRBJ1-6, with D possibly being TRBD1 (5 bases). The CDR3 totals 14 residues. V lost 3 bases to trimming and J lost 6 bases, with 9 bases between them. Germline loops: CDR1 LNHDA, CDR2 SQIVND (reference sequence). The CDR3 bases are TGTGCCAGTAGTATGGCAGGGCCTAATTCACCCCTCCACTTT. This sequence encodes CASSMAGPNSPLHF.

The J gene is TRBJ1-5, the V gene TRBV5-1; 9 nucleotides line up with TRBD1. The CDR3 runs to 15 residues. CDR1 SGHRS and CDR2 YFSETQ come from the germline V gene. The junction had 3 bases not matched to a gene; V was cut back by 0 bases and J by 5 bases. In nucleotides, the CDR3 is TGCGCCAGCAGCTTGGGGACAGGGGACGATCAGCCCCAGCATTTT. As protein: CASSLGTGDDQPQHF.

This clone was detected only once. The gene calls are TRBV10-3 and TRBJ2-2, with D possibly matching TRBD2 (5 bases). The CDR3 is made up of 16 amino acids. Germline loops: CDR1 ENHRY, CDR2 SYGVKD. V was pared by 0 bases and J by 6 bases, with 14 bases between. Here the CDR3 DNA reads TGTGCCATCAGTGAGTCGAACCGGGGAAATCCCGGGGAGCTGTTTTTT. Amino acids: CAISESNRGNPGELFF.

This clone has a handful of counts. The V and J genes are TRBV5-1 and TRBJ1-4, with 7 bases that match TRBD1. From germline, CDR1 is SGHRS and CDR2 YFSETQ. CDR3 length: 15 residues. V shed 0 bases and J 7 bases; nucleotides not matched to a gene: 6. CDR3 bases: TGCGCCAGCAGCTTGGAAGGGGGCGCGTTTGAAAAACTGTTTTTT. The encoded protein is CASSLEGGAFEKLFF.

The V call is TRBV19, the J call TRBJ2-7; weak D call: TRBD1 (6 bases). From germline, CDR1 is LNHDA and CDR2 SQIVND (reference sequence). The CDR3 consists of 15 residues. V gave up 3 bases and J gave up 4 bases, with 16 bases separating them. CDR3 in DNA: TGTGCCAGTAGTATGGATCCGACAGGATTTTACGAGCAGTACTTC. Translation: CASSMDPTGFYEQYF.

This sequence joins TRBV7-2 and TRBJ2-7; a weak D match, TRBD2 (6 bases). CDR3 length equals 12 residues. Germline V gives CDR1 SGHTA, CDR2 FQGNSA. The V end lost 6 bases, the J end lost 7 bases, and 13 bases lay between the germline ends. CDR3 sequence (DNA): TGTGCCAGCAGGAGACCGGGGGAAGAGCAGTACTTC. This translates into CASRRPGEEQYF. Complete variable domain (other parts from reference TRBV7-2 and TRBJ2-7): GAGVSQSPSNKVTEKGKDVELRCDPISGHTALYWYRQSLGQGLEFLIYFQGNSAPDKSGLPSDRFSAERTGGSVSTLTIQRTQQEDSAVYLCASRRPGEEQYFGPGTRLTVT.

The chain links TRBV15 to TRBJ1-1; unclear D gene. Between the trimmed V and J ends, which lost 1 base and 1 base, there was a span of 7 bases. The CDR3 extends over 14 amino acids. The germline gives CDR1 LNHNV, CDR2 YYDKDF (reference sequence). For the CDR3, the DNA is TGTGCCACCAGCAGAGCCGGTAAGAACACTGAAGCTTTCTTT. Its translation: CATSRAGKNTEAFF. Full variable domain (outside the CDR3, taken from reference TRBV15 and TRBJ1-1): DAMVIQNPRYQVTQFGKPVTLSCSQTLNHNVMYWYQQKSSQAPKLLFHYYDKDFNNEADTPDNFQSRRPNTSFCFLDIRSPGLGDTAMYLCATSRAGKNTEAFFGQGTRLTVV.